This T cell receptor (beta chain) came from a study of vaccination and CD4 T cells after COVID-19. Looked up from germline, CDR1 is MRHNA and CDR2 is SNTAGT. There are 18 residues in the CDR3. Unmatched junction bases numbered 14, after V lost 7 bases and J lost 0 bases. Stated treatment: roughly nine-day PBMC culture with coronavirus spike peptide pools or control peptides (ViraFEST assay). Those CD4+ T cells from the unexposed donor predate the COVID-19 pandemic (2011-2018). With the Oncomine TCR Beta short-read assay, DNA from cultured CD4+ T cells was sequenced. TCRdb redid the calling of the PCR reads with MiXCR, one entry per CDR3 protein. The sample yields about 6,800 distinct CDR3 sequences, around 50% seen once. Regarding this clonotype: Its antigen remains unknown.

The sample taken for sequencing was CD4+ T cells from blood, cultured in vitro. The sequence was obtained from a human donor in good health. The V and J genes are TRBV6-4 and TRBJ2-5; 10 bases map to TRBD1. CDR3 nucleotide sequence: TGTGCCAGCAACACCGGGACAGGGGTCGCCTCGTACCAAGAGACCCAGTACTTC. It is translated as CASNTGTGVASYQETQYF.